One sample yielded the 10 T cell receptor beta chains listed below, sequenced in a study of T cell responses to AZD1222 COVID-19 vaccine. Profiled with immunoSEQ multiplex PCR; TCRdb holds only in-frame clones, not every one. Among fewer than 120,000 clones listed, about 85% were seen once. The material sequenced was peripheral blood, taken on day 0 of AZD1222 vaccination. All receptors come from an adult in good health.

This chain links TRBV3-1 (or the pseudogene TRBV3-2) with TRBJ1-2; 8 bases line up with TRBD1. V dropped 1 base and J dropped 7; count of bases not matched to a gene: 5. The CDR3 extends over 14 amino acids. Germline V gene sequence: CDR1 LGHDT, CDR2 YNNKEL (reference sequence). CDR3 loop: CASSQGTGQAGYTF. The CDR3 DNA follows: TGTGCCAGCAGCCAAGGGACAGGGCAGGCTGGCTACACCTTC.

This chain links TRBV30 with TRBJ1-4; D gene uncertain. Germline lookup yields CDR1 GTSNPN and CDR2 SVGIG (reference sequence). CDR3 length equals 13 residues. V was trimmed by 4 bases and J by 3 bases, leaving 9 bases between them. The CDR3 nucleotides are TGTGCCTGGAAACGAGCGGCTAATGAAAAACTGTTTTTT. It specifies CAWKRAANEKLFF.

The genes are TRBV19 and TRBJ2-1; D perhaps matches TRBD1 (6 bases). The V gene's germline CDR1 is LNHDA and CDR2 SQIVND (reference sequence). V was trimmed by 6 bases and J by 7 bases, leaving 13 bases between them. CDR3 length: 13 residues. In DNA, the CDR3 is TGTGCCAGTAGACCGACAGGAGATAATGAGCAGTTCTTC. It translates to CASRPTGDNEQFF.

The chain recombines TRBV7-2 with TRBJ2-7; TRBD1 matches at 9 bases. The CDR3 contains 16 residues. Germline V gene sequence: CDR1 SGHTA, CDR2 FQGNSA. V lost 1 base and J lost 3; bases outside the gene matches: 7. This chain's CDR3 is CASSLVPGQGNYEQYF. In DNA, the CDR3 is TGTGCCAGCAGCTTAGTTCCCGGACAGGGGAACTACGAGCAGTACTTC.

This chain uses TRBV3-1 (or the pseudogene TRBV3-2) with TRBJ1-4; tentatively, D is TRBD1 (5 bases). Germline CDR1 and CDR2: LGHDT and YNNKEL (reference sequence). The CDR3 has 15 amino acids. Deletions cut 4 bases from V and 5 bases from J, with 14 bases between. The CDR3 loop is CASSPERGGNEKLFF. The CDR3 DNA follows: TGTGCCAGCAGCCCAGAGAGGGGTGGGAATGAAAAACTGTTTTTT.

This CDR3 reads CASSPRDRGPLGYTF. DNA for the CDR3: TGTGCCAGCAGCCCCCGAGACAGGGGCCCTTTGGGCTACACCTTC. V is TRBV5-6 and J is TRBJ1-2; 8 bases map to TRBD1. Per the germline V gene, CDR1 is SGHDT and CDR2 is YYEEEE. The CDR3 runs 15 residues. The V segment lost 4 bases and the J segment 8 bases; nucleotides outside the gene matches: 13.

The J gene is TRBJ2-7, the V gene TRBV9, with D maybe TRBD2 (6 bases). This CDR3 has 15 residues. In germline, CDR1 is SGDLS, CDR2 YYNGEE. Between the trimmed V and J ends, which lost 4 bases and 9 bases, there was a span of 23 bases. CDR3: CASSPAPGPGVAQYF. CDR3 DNA sequence: TGTGCCAGCAGCCCCGCCCCGGGACCGGGAGTTGCGCAGTACTTC.

This clone showed up just a few times. This rearrangement joins TRBV27 to TRBJ2-1; 7 bases align to TRBD2. The CDR3 contains 15 residues. Unmatched junction bases numbered 3, after V lost 4 bases and J lost 0 bases. Germline V gene data show CDR1 as MNHEY and CDR2 as SMNVEV (reference sequence). Here the CDR3 reads CASSSTSSSYNEQFF. The CDR3 coding sequence is TGTGCCAGCAGTTCGACTAGCAGCTCCTACAATGAGCAGTTCTTC.

The chain has TRBV5-1 and TRBJ1-6, with D maybe TRBD1 (5 bases). CDR3 length: 15 amino acids. V gave up 0 bases and J gave up 9 bases, with 13 bases separating them. CDR1 SGHRS and CDR2 YFSETQ come from the germline V gene. CDR3 nucleotides: TGCGCCAGCAGCTTGGCCGGACAATTAGGTTCACCCCTCCACTTT. Its translation: CASSLAGQLGSPLHF.

This sequence joins TRBV28 and TRBJ1-1, with D hard to call. The CDR3 totals 11 residues. The germline V and J ends were trimmed by 6 bases and 10 bases, with 12 bases remaining between them. Germline V gene data show CDR1 as MDHEN and CDR2 as SYDVKM. The CDR3 reads CASRSREAAFF. Here the CDR3 DNA reads TGTGCCAGCAGGTCGAGGGAGGCAGCTTTCTTT.